A selection of T cell receptor beta chains follows, all from one sample in a study of graft-versus-host responses after intestinal transplantation. The assay was immunoSEQ multiplex PCR, and TCRdb's table has in-frame clones only and misses some. The table records 39,000 or so clones, nearly 95% of them present only once. Their antigens remain unidentified. The sequencing here drew on unstimulated CD8+ T cells sorted from spleen or lymph node cells, taken before transplant. All receptors derive from a human donor who was the organ donor for an intestinal transplant. CDR3s include the opening cysteine and the closing phenylalanine or tryptophan. Each record gives: D gene, J gene, V gene, clone size, CDR3 DNA, CDR3 protein. D genes are given only for firm matches. Expanded clones are given a class, and other clones once, few, many or no size at all.

>.|TRBJ2-5|TRBV15|.
TGTGCCACCAGCAGAGATATCGGGGGAGGCCCGTACCAAGAGACCCAGTACTTC
CATSRDIGGGPYQETQYF
>TRBD1|TRBJ2-3|TRBV13|.
TGTGCCAGCAGAGATCGGGACAGGGGGGTGACTACAGATACGCAGTATTTT
CASRDRDRGVTTDTQYF
>.|TRBJ2-7|TRBV28|.
TGTGCCAGCAGAGACGTCTACAACGAGCAGTACTTC
CASRDVYNEQYF
>TRBD2|TRBJ2-1|TRBV29-1|.
TGCAGCGTTGAAGGGGAGCGGGAGGCTACAAATGAGCAGTTCTTC
CSVEGEREATNEQFF
>TRBD1|TRBJ2-3|TRBV4-2|.
TGTGCCAGCAGCCCGGGGACAGGGAAGACCACAGATACGCAGTATTTT
CASSPGTGKTTDTQYF
>TRBD1|TRBJ2-7|TRBV5-1|.
TGCGCCAGTGCTCGGACAGGGTCCTACGAGCAGTACTTC
CASARTGSYEQYF
>.|TRBJ1-4|TRBV7-6|.
TGTGCCAGCAGCGCAGGGAGCATGTCGGAAAAACTGTTTTTT
CASSAGSMSEKLFF
>.|TRBJ2-3|TRBV5-4|.
TGTGCCAGCAGCTTGGACGGGACTCCAAACACAGATACGCAGTATTTT
CASSLDGTPNTDTQYF
>.|TRBJ2-5|TRBV7-3|once
TGTGCCAGCAGCTTACCAGGGCCGGGAGAGACCCAGTACTTC
CASSLPGPGETQYF
>.|TRBJ2-7|TRBV27|.
TGTGCCAGCAGCGGGAGCGGCCCCCTTATGTACTTC
CASSGSGPLMYF
>.|TRBJ2-1|TRBV29-1|.
TGCAGCTTCCAAGGGGGTTCCTACAATGAGCAGTTCTTC
CSFQGGSYNEQFF
>.|TRBJ1-5|TRBV27|.
TGTGCCAGCAGTTTAACGGGGGCAGGCAATCAGCCCCAGCATTTT
CASSLTGAGNQPQHF
>.|TRBJ2-7|TRBV29-1|.
TGCAGCGTTGAAGATCCCGGACAGACTGACCCCTACGAGCAGTACTTC
CSVEDPGQTDPYEQYF
>.|TRBJ2-5|TRBV27|.
TGTGCCAGCAGTTTAGGGGGCGCAAAGACCCAGTACTTC
CASSLGGAKTQYF
>.|TRBJ2-3|TRBV4-3|.
TGCGCCAGCAGCCAAGATGGTGGGGGAGTCACTAGCACAGATACGCAGTATTTT
CASSQDGGGVTSTDTQYF
>TRBD2|TRBJ2-1|TRBV7-2|once
TGTGCCAGCAGCTTAGAGACTAGCGGGAGTTATGATGAGCAGTTCTTC
CASSLETSGSYDEQFF
>TRBD1|TRBJ1-4|TRBV2|.
TGTGCCAGCAGGAGGGGACAGGCTAATGAAAAACTGTTTTTT
CASRRGQANEKLFF
>TRBD2|TRBJ2-7|TRBV4-1|.
TGCGCCAGCAGCATACTAGCGGGACACTACGAGCAGTACTTC
CASSILAGHYEQYF
>TRBD1|TRBJ2-7|TRBV27|.
TGTGCCAGCAGTGAACACAGGGGGCCAGAGCAGTACTTC
CASSEHRGPEQYF
>.|TRBJ2-7|TRBV5-1|once
TGCGCCAGCAGCTTGGATGAGGGAGCGACCCACGAGCAGTACTTC
CASSLDEGATHEQYF
>TRBD1|TRBJ1-1|TRBV6-6|.
TGTGCCAGCAAGACAGGGGGCACTGAAGCTTTCTTT
CASKTGGTEAFF
>.|TRBJ2-1|TRBV7-9|.
TGTGCCAGCAAAGCTGCCGATGCCTACAATGAGCAGTTCTTC
CASKAADAYNEQFF
>.|TRBJ1-2|TRBV10-3|.
TGTGCCACCAATGGGGACGGGAGGAAGAAGCCCTATGGCTACACCTTC
CATNGDGRKKPYGYTF
>.|TRBJ1-2|TRBV30|.
TGTGCCTGGAGGGACCTTGAGAGCTATGGCTACACCTTC
CAWRDLESYGYTF
>.|TRBJ2-2|TRBV9|.
TGTGCCACCAGTGGGGACACCGGGGAGCTGTTTTTT
CATSGDTGELFF
>TRBD2|TRBJ2-7|TRBV28|.
TGTGCCAGCAGTCCCTGGACTAGCGGGAGGGCCAACGAGCAGTACTTC
CASSPWTSGRANEQYF
>.|TRBJ2-5|TRBV5-1|.
TGCGCCAGCAGCTTGGTGGGGCAAGAGACCCAGTACTTC
CASSLVGQETQYF
>TRBD2|TRBJ2-5|TRBV9|once
TGTGCCAGCAGCGTAAACAGGGGACTAGCGGGTAGGGAGACCCAGTACTTC
CASSVNRGLAGRETQYF
>TRBD2|TRBJ2-2|TRBV5-4|.
TGTGCCAGCAGCCAGGGACTAGCGGGAGTAGCCGGGGAGCTGTTTTTT
CASSQGLAGVAGELFF